The 9 T cell receptor beta chains below come from one sample, sequenced in a study of metastatic and nonmetastatic thyroid tumors. No treatment had been given to any patient before thyroid surgery. From the PCR reads, TCRdb re-called clones with MiXCR. The table has roughly 21,000 clones, roughly 30% seen once. Sequenced: tumor tissue. Every receptor here comes from a male donor with papillary thyroid cancer or a benign thyroid nodule (not recorded which). Some clones in this sample may be carry-over from other donors' samples.

The chain joins TRBV28 to TRBJ2-1; unclear D gene. V gave up 4 bases and J gave up 4 bases, with 11 bases separating them. Per the germline V gene, CDR1 is MDHEN and CDR2 is SYDVKM. This CDR3 has 14 residues. The CDR3 here is CASSSGVRYNEQFF. The CDR3 nucleotides read TGTGCCAGCAGTTCAGGTGTCCGTTACAATGAGCAGTTCTTC. Variable domain in full (rest from reference TRBV28 and TRBJ2-1): DVKVTQSSRYLVKRTGEKVFLECVQDMDHENMFWYRQDPGLGLRLIYFSYDVKMKEKGDIPEGYSVSREKKERFSLILESASTNQTSMYLCASSSGVRYNEQFFGPGTRLTVL.

J is TRBJ2-1 and V is TRBV2; 9 nucleotides line up with TRBD1. In germline, CDR1 is SNHLY, CDR2 FYNNEI. J lost 8 bases, V lost 7 bases, and 12 bases had no gene match. The CDR3 has 15 amino acids. The CDR3 protein is CASINAGTGIDEQFF. DNA for the CDR3: TGTGCCAGCATAAATGCCGGGACAGGGATCGATGAGCAGTTCTTC.

The V and J genes are TRBV2 and TRBJ2-7, with a weak D call TRBD1 (6 bases). The CDR3 is 14 residues long. Germline assignment: CDR1 SNHLY and CDR2 FYNNEI. Trimming cost V 5 bases and J 1 base, with 12 bases left between them. CDR3 nucleotide sequence: TGTGCCAGCAGTACGGGACACCGATCCTACGAGCAGTACTTC. Protein: CASSTGHRSYEQYF. The full variable domain, its missing parts supplied by reference TRBV2 and TRBJ2-7, is EPEVTQTPSHQVTQMGQEVILRCVPISNHLYFYWYRQILGQKVEFLVSFYNNEISEKSEIFDDQFSVERPDGSNFTLKIRSTKLEDSAMYFCASSTGHRSYEQYFGPGTRLTVT.

Judged by abundance, this clone is medium-sized. The rearrangement links TRBV19 to TRBJ1-5; D gene unclear. V lost 1 base and J 6 bases, leaving 7 bases between the germline ends. Germline V gene data show CDR1 as LNHDA and CDR2 as SQIVND (reference sequence). This CDR3 region has 13 residues. As DNA, the CDR3 is TGTGCCAGTAGTATAGGGAGTACTCAGCCCCAGCATTTT. Translating gives CASSIGSTQPQHF.

This clone has only one observation. The chain couples TRBV4-1 to TRBJ2-7; TRBD2 might be the D (6 bases). The V end was cut by 5 bases, the J end by 3 bases, with 20 bases between. The germline V gene encodes CDR1 MGHRA and CDR2 YSYEKL. This CDR3 is 16 amino acids long. This CDR3 is CASSLYLGGEIYEQYF. The CDR3 DNA reads TGCGCCAGCAGCTTATACTTGGGGGGAGAGATCTACGAGCAGTACTTC.

This clone showed up just once. V usage is TRBV11-1 and J usage is TRBJ2-3, with 10 bases fitting TRBD1. V lost 4 bases and J lost 5; bases outside the gene matches: 9. Looked up from germline, CDR1 is SGHAT and CDR2 is FQDESV (reference sequence). CDR3 length: 16 amino acids. In DNA form, the CDR3 reads TGTGCCAGCAGCTATCGACAGGGGGCGTCCGAAGATACGCAGTATTTT. As protein: CASSYRQGASEDTQYF.

The V and J genes are TRBV5-1 and TRBJ2-1; D is perhaps TRBD1 or TRBD2 (6 bases each). Germline V gene sequence: CDR1 SGHRS, CDR2 YFSETQ. V lost 5 bases and J 1 base, leaving 10 bases between the germline ends. The CDR3 sequence is 14 residues long. This CDR3 is CASRKGGSYNEQFF. The CDR3 DNA reads as TGCGCCAGCAGGAAAGGGGGGTCCTACAATGAGCAGTTCTTC. Combining the CDR3 with reference TRBV5-1 and TRBJ2-1 gives the whole variable domain KAGVTQTPRYLIKTRGQQVTLSCSPISGHRSVSWYQQTPGQGLQFLFEYFSETQRNKGNFPGRFSGRQFSNSRSEMNVSTLELGDSALYLCASRKGGSYNEQFFGPGTRLTVL.

By share, this clone counts as medium-sized (0.01 to 0.1%). The chain has TRBV28 and TRBJ1-3; D is perhaps TRBD1 (5 bases). The V end lost 8 bases, the J end lost 0 bases, and 11 bases lay between the germline ends. Germline assignment: CDR1 MDHEN and CDR2 SYDVKM. CDR3 length: 14 residues. The chain's CDR3 is CASGGTHSGNTIYF. The CDR3 coding sequence is TGTGCCAGCGGGGGGACCCACTCTGGAAACACCATATATTTT. Drawing the rest from reference TRBV28 and TRBJ1-3, the complete variable domain is DVKVTQSSRYLVKRTGEKVFLECVQDMDHENMFWYRQDPGLGLRLIYFSYDVKMKEKGDIPEGYSVSREKKERFSLILESASTNQTSMYLCASGGTHSGNTIYFGEGSWLTVV.

This clone showed up just a few times. The V and J genes are TRBV6-2 or TRBV6-3 and TRBJ1-1, with D hard to call. Looked up from germline, CDR1 is MNHEY and CDR2 is SVGEGT. CDR3 length: 14 residues. The V end lost 6 bases, the J end lost 3 bases, and 14 bases lay between the germline ends. CDR3 nucleotides: TGTGCCAGCAGGCGACGGAGTGGGGACACTGAAGCTTTCTTT. As protein: CASRRRSGDTEAFF.